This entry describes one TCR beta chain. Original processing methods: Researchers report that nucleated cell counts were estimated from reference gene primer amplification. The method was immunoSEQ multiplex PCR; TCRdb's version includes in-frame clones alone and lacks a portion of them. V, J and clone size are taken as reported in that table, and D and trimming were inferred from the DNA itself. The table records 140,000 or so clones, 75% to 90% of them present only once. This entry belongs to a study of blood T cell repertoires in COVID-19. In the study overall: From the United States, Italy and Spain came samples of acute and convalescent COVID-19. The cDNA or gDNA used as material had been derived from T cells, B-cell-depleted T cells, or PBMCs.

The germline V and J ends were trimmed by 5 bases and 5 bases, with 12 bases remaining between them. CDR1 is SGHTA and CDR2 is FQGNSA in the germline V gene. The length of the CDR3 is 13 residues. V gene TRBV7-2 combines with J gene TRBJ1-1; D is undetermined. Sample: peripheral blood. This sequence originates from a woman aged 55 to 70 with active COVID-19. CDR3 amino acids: CASSRSRGTEAFF. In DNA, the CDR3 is TGTGCCAGCAGCCGTAGTCGGGGAACTGAAGCTTTCTTT. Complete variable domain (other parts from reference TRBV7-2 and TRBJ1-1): GAGVSQSPSNKVTEKGKDVELRCDPISGHTALYWYRQSLGQGLEFLIYFQGNSAPDKSGLPSDRFSAERTGGSVSTLTIQRTQQEDSAVYLCASSRSRGTEAFFGQGTRLTVV.